The 5 T cell receptor beta chains below were found in one sample sequenced in a study of blood T cells in healthy people across ages. Primers used in a second PCR of roughly 6 to 11 cycles were a sample-barcoded 5' primer and a J-beta primer mix. Each CDR3 protein is one row after TCRdb ran MiXCR on the 5' RACE reads. Of more than 700,000 distinct CDR3 sequences in the sample, about 55% are singletons; the top ten hold around 40%. Sequenced input: blood. These receptors all come from an elderly man in good health.

This clonotype was picked up one time. The genes are TRBV6-5 and TRBJ2-1; D possibly corresponds to TRBD2 (6 bases). Looked up from germline, CDR1 is MNHEY and CDR2 is SVGAGI. Trimming left V 6 bases short and J 6 bases short, with 15 bases between. The CDR3 contains 14 residues. CDR3 sequence reads: CASSYRDFGNEQFF. The CDR3 DNA reads TGTGCCAGCAGCTACCGGGACTTCGGCAATGAGCAGTTCTTC.

This chain uses TRBV7-2 with TRBJ1-2, with 10 bases aligning to TRBD1. Germline V gene lookup returns CDR1 SGHTA and CDR2 FQGNSA. The CDR3 loop spans 15 amino acids. J was trimmed by 2 bases and V by 5 bases; bases with no gene match: 5. CDR3 region: CASSPLGQGNYGYTF. DNA of the CDR3: TGTGCCAGCAGCCCTCTGGGACAGGGGAACTATGGCTACACCTTC.

V usage is TRBV11-2 and J usage is TRBJ1-2, with a weak D call TRBD1 (6 bases). This CDR3 is 15 amino acids long. Per germline, CDR1 SGHAT and CDR2 FQNNGV. Trimming took 5 bases from V and 3 from J, leaving 16 bases between them. The CDR3, as DNA: TGTGCCAGCAGCCCCCCTTCGAAGGGGGACTATGGCTACACCTTC. Translating it yields CASSPPSKGDYGYTF.

CDR3 nucleotide sequence: TGTGCCAGCAGCATACTAGCGGGGGACTACGAGCAGTACTTC. Encoded protein: CASSILAGDYEQYF. This chain connects TRBV12-3 or TRBV12-4 to TRBJ2-7; 11 bases align to TRBD2. The V segment lost 6 bases and the J segment 3 bases; nucleotides outside the gene matches: 4. The CDR3 totals 14 residues.

Of note for this clonotype: The junction shows a germline mismatch at one end, possibly a read error. J is TRBJ2-5 and V is TRBV12-3 or TRBV12-4; 8 nucleotides agree with TRBD1. The J call could be wrong; TRBJ2-7 is a better fit for the DNA end. This CDR3 region has 14 residues. CDR3 amino acids: CAGSLDRVVNEQYF. The CDR3 bases are TGTGCCGGCAGTTTGGACAGGGTAGTAAACGAGCAGTACTTC.